The following is a T cell receptor (beta chain) sequence with its context. This clone was seen only a few times. Which antigen it targets is not known. No quality values exist for individual bases; no much larger clone is one base distant. The CDR3 has 14 amino acids, counting the end cysteine and phenylalanine. Of all the DNA, just the CDR3 is kept, 42 bases in frame from base 1. Trimming at the junction amounts to 2 bases on V and 1 base on J, and the germline ends lie 8 bases apart. As encoded in the germline V gene, CDR1 is MNHEY while CDR2 is SVGAGI. Read against the paper, the sample's time point label means: week 11, during vaccination. Each vaccine dose was 300 ug of a 20-mer mutant IDH1 peptide in Montanide, given subcutaneously with topical imiquimod. The donors had newly diagnosed IDH1-mutant astrocytomas of WHO grade 3 or 4 that showed loss of nuclear ATRX. The samples were drawn from NOA16, a multicentre, single-arm, open-label phase I trial in Germany that tested a mutant IDH1 peptide vaccine in humans for the first time. Genomic DNA for TCRB sequencing was extracted from EDTA blood using the DNeasy Blood and Tissue Kit.

This sample was included in a study of a mutant IDH1 vaccine in newly diagnosed glioma (dated by TCRdb to the early 2020s). Study-wide context: Eight vaccinations were administered to patients in weeks 1, 3, 5, 7, 11, 15, 19 and 23, corresponding to visits V03 through V10. Vaccination started 4-6 weeks after radiotherapy alone, or was given together with temozolomide cycles in the groups whose treatment included chemotherapy. Of the roughly 30 treated patients, roughly 60% were male and about 40% were female, and the mean age was 40.4 years. Before enrollment, most patients had been given radiochemotherapy with temozolomide as standard therapy, while the rest had received either radiotherapy alone or temozolomide alone. Peripheral blood was drawn at six visits: V03 (baseline), V05, V07, V10, V12 and V13. For exploratory analyses, longitudinal TCRB deep sequencing was carried out in some 25 treated patients wherever samples were available.

Overall results and qualifications from the work: Availability determined which PBMC samples were chosen for TCRB deep sequencing. The authors stated that sample limitations prevented analyses of patient blood samples from being reproduced. Pseudoprogression appeared unrelated to alterations in the top peripheral T cell clonotypes detected by TCRB sequencing. Across multiple MHC alleles, vaccine-induced immune responses were seen in approximately 93% of patients.

Preparation of the library involved the immunoSEQ multiplex PCR assay. Following the manufacturer's protocol, the hsTCRB Kit was used to amplify rearranged TCR beta chain sequences. Sequencing of TCRB libraries was carried out on an Illumina MiSeq. Per the original workflow: Demultiplexing, trimming and gene mapping were performed with the kit vendor's proprietary platform. TCRdb limited this immuneACCESS table to in-frame rearrangements with V and J called. A share of clones is missing; checked studies link under half to unresolved V genes, and the rest is unexplained. D and trimming were read from the DNA, whereas the V and J calls and clone size are those reported in that table. In all, the sample holds about 66,000 clones, and 70% to 85% of those were seen once. The top ten constitute 3% to 4% of the sample.

The sequencing here drew on PBMCs, taken from a glioma patient whose treatment included an IDH1 peptide vaccine. The sequence is built from TRBV6-5 and TRBJ1-1; D gene: possibly TRBD1, on 5 matching bases. This receptor was taken from a man between 25 and 39 years old with glioma. The nucleotide sequence is TGTGCCAGCAGTTACCGGGGGGAGAACACTGAAGCTTTCTTT. Translated, this is CASSYRGENTEAFF.